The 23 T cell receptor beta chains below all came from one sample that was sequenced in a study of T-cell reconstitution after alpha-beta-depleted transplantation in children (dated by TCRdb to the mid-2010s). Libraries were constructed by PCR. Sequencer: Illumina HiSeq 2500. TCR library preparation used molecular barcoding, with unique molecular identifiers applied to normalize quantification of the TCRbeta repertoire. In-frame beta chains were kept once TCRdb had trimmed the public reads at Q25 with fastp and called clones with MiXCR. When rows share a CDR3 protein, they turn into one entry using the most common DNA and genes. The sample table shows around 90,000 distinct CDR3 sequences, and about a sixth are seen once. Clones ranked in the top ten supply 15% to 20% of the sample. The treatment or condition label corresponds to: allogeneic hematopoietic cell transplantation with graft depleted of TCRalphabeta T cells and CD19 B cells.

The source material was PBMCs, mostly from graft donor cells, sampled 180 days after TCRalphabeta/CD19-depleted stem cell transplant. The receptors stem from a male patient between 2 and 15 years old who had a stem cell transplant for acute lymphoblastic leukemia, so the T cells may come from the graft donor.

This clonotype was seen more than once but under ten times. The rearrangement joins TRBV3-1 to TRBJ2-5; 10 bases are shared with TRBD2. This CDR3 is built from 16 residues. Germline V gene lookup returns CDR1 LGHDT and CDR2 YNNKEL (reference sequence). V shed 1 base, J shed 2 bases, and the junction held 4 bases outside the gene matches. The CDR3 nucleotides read TGTGCCAGCAGCCAAGGAAGCGGGGGGGAGCAAGAGACCCAGTACTTC. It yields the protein CASSQGSGGEQETQYF.

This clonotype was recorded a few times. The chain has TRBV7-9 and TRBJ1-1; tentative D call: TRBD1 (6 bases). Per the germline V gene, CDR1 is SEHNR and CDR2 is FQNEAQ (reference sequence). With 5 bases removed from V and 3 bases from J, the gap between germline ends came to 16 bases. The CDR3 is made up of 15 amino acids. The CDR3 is CASSLPQGSHTEAFF. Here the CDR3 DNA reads TGTGCCAGCAGCCTACCTCAGGGGTCGCACACTGAAGCTTTCTTT.

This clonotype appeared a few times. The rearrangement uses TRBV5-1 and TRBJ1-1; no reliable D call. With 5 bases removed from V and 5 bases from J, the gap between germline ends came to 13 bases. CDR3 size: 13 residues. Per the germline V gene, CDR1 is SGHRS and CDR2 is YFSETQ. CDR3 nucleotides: TGCGCCAGCAGTCTAGATGTTAGTACTGAAGCTTTCTTT. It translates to CASSLDVSTEAFF. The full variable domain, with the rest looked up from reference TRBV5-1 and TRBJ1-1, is KAGVTQTPRYLIKTRGQQVTLSCSPISGHRSVSWYQQTPGQGLQFLFEYFSETQRNKGNFPGRFSGRQFSNSRSEMNVSTLELGDSALYLCASSLDVSTEAFFGQGTRLTVV.

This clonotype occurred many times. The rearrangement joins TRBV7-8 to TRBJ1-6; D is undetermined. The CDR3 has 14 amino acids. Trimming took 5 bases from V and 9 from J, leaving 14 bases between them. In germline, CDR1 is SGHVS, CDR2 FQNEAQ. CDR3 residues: CASSETTVSSPLHF. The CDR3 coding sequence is TGTGCCAGCAGCGAGACCACCGTTAGTTCACCCCTCCACTTT.

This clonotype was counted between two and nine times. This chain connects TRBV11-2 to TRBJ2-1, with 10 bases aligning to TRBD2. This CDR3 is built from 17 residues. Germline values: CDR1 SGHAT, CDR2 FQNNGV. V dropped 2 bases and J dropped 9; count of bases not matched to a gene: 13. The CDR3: CASSLRGGTSVGGEQFF. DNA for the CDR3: TGTGCCAGCAGCTTACGTGGCGGGACTAGCGTGGGGGGTGAGCAGTTCTTC.

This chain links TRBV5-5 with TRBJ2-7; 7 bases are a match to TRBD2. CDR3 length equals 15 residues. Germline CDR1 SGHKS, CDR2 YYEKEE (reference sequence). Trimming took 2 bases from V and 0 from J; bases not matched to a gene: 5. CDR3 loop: CASSFGGVSSYEQYF. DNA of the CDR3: TGTGCCAGCAGCTTTGGGGGGGTTAGCTCCTACGAGCAGTACTTC.

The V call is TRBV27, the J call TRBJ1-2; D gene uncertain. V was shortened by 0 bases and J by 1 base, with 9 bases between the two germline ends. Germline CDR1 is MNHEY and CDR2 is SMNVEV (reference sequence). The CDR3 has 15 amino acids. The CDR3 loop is CASSLSIGLNYGYTF. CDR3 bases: TGTGCCAGCAGTTTATCGATTGGTCTTAACTATGGCTACACCTTC.

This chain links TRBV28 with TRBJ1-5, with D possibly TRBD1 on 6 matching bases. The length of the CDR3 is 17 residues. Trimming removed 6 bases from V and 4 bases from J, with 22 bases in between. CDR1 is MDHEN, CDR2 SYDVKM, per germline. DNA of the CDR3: TGTGCCAGCAGCCAAAGATTGGGGGCCAGGGTGAATCAGCCCCAGCATTTT. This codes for CASSQRLGARVNQPQHF.

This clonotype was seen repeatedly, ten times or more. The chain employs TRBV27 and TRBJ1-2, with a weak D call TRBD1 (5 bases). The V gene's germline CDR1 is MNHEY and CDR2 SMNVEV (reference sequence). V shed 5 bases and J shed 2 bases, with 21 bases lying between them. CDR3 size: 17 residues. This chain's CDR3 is CASSKRDGSRTNYGYTF. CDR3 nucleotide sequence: TGTGCCAGCAGTAAACGGGACGGATCCCGTACAAACTATGGCTACACCTTC.

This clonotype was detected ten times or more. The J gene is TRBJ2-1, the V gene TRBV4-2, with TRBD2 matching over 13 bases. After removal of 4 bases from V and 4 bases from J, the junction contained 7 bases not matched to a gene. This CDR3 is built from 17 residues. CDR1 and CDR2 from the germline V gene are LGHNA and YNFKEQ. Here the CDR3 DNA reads TGTGCCAGCAGCCCCACCGGACTAGCGGGAGATTACAATGAGCAGTTCTTC. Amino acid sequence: CASSPTGLAGDYNEQFF.

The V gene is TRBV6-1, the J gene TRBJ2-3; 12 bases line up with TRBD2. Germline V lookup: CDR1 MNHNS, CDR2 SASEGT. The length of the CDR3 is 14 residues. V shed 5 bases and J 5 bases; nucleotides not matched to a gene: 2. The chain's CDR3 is CASSPGLAGDTQYF. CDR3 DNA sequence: TGTGCCAGCAGTCCGGGACTAGCGGGAGATACGCAGTATTTT.

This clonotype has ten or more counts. The CDR3 DNA reads as TGTGCCAGCAGTTACGGGGGGAACACCGGGGAGCTGTTTTTT. Translated, it gives CASSYGGNTGELFF. This chain links TRBV6-2 or TRBV6-3 with TRBJ2-2; either TRBD1 or TRBD2 may fit D (5 bases each). The CDR3 loop spans 14 amino acids. V was cut by 2 bases and J by 1 base, with 5 bases left in between. CDR1 and CDR2 (germline): MNHEY, SVGEGT.

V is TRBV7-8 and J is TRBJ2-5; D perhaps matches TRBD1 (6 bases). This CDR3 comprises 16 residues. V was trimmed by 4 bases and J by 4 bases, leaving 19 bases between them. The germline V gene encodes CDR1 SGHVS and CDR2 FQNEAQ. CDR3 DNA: TGTGCCAGCAGCTGGAAGTACGGACAGTTGGTAGAGACCCAGTACTTC. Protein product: CASSWKYGQLVETQYF. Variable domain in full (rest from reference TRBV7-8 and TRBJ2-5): GAGVSQSPRYKVAKRGQDVALRCDPISGHVSLFWYQQALGQGPEFLTYFQNEAQLDKSGLPSDRFFAERPEGSVSTLKIQRTQQEDSAVYLCASSWKYGQLVETQYFGPGTRLLVL.

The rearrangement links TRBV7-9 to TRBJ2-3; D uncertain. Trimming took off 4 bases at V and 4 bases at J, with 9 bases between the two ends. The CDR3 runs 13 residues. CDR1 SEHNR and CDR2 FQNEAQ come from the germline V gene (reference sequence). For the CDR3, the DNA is TGTGCCAGCAGCTGGGCTGGGGCAGATACGCAGTATTTT. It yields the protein CASSWAGADTQYF.

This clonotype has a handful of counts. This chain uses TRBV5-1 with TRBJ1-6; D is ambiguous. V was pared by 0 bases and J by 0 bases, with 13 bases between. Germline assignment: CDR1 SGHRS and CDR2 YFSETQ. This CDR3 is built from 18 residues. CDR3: CASSLAGLQSSYNSPLHF. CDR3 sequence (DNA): TGCGCCAGCAGCTTGGCCGGATTACAGAGCTCCTATAATTCACCCCTCCACTTT.

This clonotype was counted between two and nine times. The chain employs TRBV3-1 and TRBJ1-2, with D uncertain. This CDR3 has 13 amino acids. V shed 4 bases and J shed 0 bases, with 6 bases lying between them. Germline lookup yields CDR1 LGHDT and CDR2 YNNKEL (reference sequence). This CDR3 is CASSPTSNYGYTF. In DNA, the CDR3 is TGTGCCAGCAGCCCTACTTCTAACTATGGCTACACCTTC.

CDR3 region: CASSLEIFGGLPYNEQFF. CDR3 nucleotides: TGTGCCAGCAGCTTAGAAATCTTCGGGGGGCTCCCCTACAATGAGCAGTTCTTC. The chain joins TRBV11-2 to TRBJ2-1; D perhaps matches TRBD2 (7 bases). The germline V gene encodes CDR1 SGHAT and CDR2 FQNNGV. The CDR3 covers 18 residues. Deletions cut 0 bases from V and 2 bases from J, with 17 bases between.

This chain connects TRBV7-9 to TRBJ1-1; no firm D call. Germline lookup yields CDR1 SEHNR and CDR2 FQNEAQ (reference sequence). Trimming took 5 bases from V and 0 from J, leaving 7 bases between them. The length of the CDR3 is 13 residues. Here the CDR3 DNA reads TGTGCCAGCAGCCATAGTATGAACACTGAAGCTTTCTTT. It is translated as CASSHSMNTEAFF.

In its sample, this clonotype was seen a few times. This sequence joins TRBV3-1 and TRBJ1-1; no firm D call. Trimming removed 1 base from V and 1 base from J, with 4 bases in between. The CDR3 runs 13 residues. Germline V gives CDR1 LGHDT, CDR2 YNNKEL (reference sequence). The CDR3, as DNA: TGTGCCAGCAGCCAAGGTTCGAACACTGAAGCTTTCTTT. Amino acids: CASSQGSNTEAFF.

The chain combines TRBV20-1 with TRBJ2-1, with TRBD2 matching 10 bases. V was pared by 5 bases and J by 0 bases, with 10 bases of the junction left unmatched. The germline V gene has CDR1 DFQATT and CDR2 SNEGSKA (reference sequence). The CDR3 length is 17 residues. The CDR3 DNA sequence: TGCAGTGCTCATCCCGGGACTAGCGAATACTCCTACAATGAGCAGTTCTTC. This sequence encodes CSAHPGTSEYSYNEQFF.

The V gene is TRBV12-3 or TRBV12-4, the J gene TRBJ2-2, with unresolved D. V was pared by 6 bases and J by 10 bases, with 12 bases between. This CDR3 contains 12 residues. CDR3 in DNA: TGTGCCAGCAGCTCAAGGGTTTCGGAGCTGTTTTTT. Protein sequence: CASSSRVSELFF.

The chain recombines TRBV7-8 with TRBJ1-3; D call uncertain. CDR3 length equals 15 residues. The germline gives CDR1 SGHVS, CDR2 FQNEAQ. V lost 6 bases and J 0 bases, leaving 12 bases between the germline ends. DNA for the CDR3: TGTGCCAGCAGTGGTTGGCAGGTCTCTGGAAACACCATATATTTT. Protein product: CASSGWQVSGNTIYF.

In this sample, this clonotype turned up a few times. The CDR3 loop is CASSSTGPEQYF. CDR3 sequence (DNA): TGTGCCAGCAGCTCGACGGGCCCCGAGCAGTACTTC. The V gene is TRBV5-6, the J gene TRBJ2-7, with no clear D. Germline V gene data show CDR1 as SGHDT and CDR2 as YYEEEE. Trimming pared 3 bases from V and 6 bases from J, leaving 10 bases between. There are 12 residues in the CDR3. Filled out from reference TRBV5-6 and TRBJ2-7, the complete variable domain reads DAGVTQSPTHLIKTRGQQVTLRCSPKSGHDTVSWYQQALGQGPQFIFQYYEEEERQRGNFPDRFSGHQFPNYSSELNVNALLLGDSALYLCASSSTGPEQYFGPGTRLTVT.